These 18 T cell receptor beta chains share one sample of origin, sequenced in a study of T cell responses to AZD1222 COVID-19 vaccine. Assay used: immunoSEQ multiplex PCR; TCRdb lists only in-frame clones, some missing. The table has some 50,000 clones, 75% to 90% seen once. The material sequenced was peripheral blood, taken on day 0 of AZD1222 vaccination. These receptor sequences come from an adult in good health.

The genes are TRBV7-2 and TRBJ1-3; TRBD1 might be the D (5 bases). CDR1 and CDR2 from the germline V gene are SGHTA and FQGNSA. V dropped 2 bases and J dropped 3 bases, with 14 bases sitting between them. This CDR3 is 16 amino acids long. CDR3 sequence reads: CASSLQISGSGNTIYF. The CDR3 DNA follows: TGTGCCAGCAGCTTACAAATTTCAGGGAGTGGAAACACCATATATTTT.

The chain recombines TRBV23-1 with TRBJ2-3; a possible D gene is TRBD2 (5 bases). TRBV23-1 is annotated as an ORF whose role is uncertain. The CDR3 consists of 15 residues. V lost 6 bases, J lost 2 bases, and 15 bases lay in between. CDR3 loop: CASSRAVQFTDTQYF. The CDR3 DNA reads as TGCGCCAGCAGCCGAGCGGTACAATTCACAGATACGCAGTATTTT.

The genes are TRBV7-9 and TRBJ2-7; 12 positions agree with TRBD2. The germline CDR1 and CDR2 sequences are SEHNR and FQNEAQ (reference sequence). Trimming cost V 5 bases and J 3 bases; bases outside gene matches: 5. There are 15 residues in the CDR3. The CDR3 sequence: CASSDTSGRLYEQYF. In DNA, the CDR3 is TGTGCCAGCAGCGATACTAGCGGGAGGCTCTACGAGCAGTACTTC. The full variable domain, rest sourced from reference TRBV7-9 and TRBJ2-7, is DTGVSQNPRHKITKRGQNVTFRCDPISEHNRLYWYRQTLGQGPEFLTYFQNEAQLEKSRLLSDRFSAERPKGSFSTLEIQRTEQGDSAMYLCASSDTSGRLYEQYFGPGTRLTVT.

The J gene is TRBJ2-3, the V gene TRBV23-1; 9 bases match TRBD1. TRBV23-1 carries the ORF label, with uncertain function. The CDR3 totals 16 residues. Germline trimming cut 6 bases from V and 3 bases from J; bases unmatched to any gene: 10. CDR3 loop: CASSLFRTGETDTQYF. Here the CDR3 DNA reads TGCGCCAGCAGCCTTTTCAGGACAGGGGAAACAGATACGCAGTATTTT.

This chain links TRBV7-2 with TRBJ2-1; possible D gene TRBD2, 6 bases. The CDR3 runs to 16 residues. Trimming took off 5 bases at V and 9 bases at J, with 23 bases between the two ends. The germline gives CDR1 SGHTA, CDR2 FQGNSA. This CDR3 reads CASSPPIEAAEGEQFF. The CDR3 coding sequence is TGTGCCAGCAGCCCCCCGATAGAAGCGGCGGAGGGTGAGCAGTTCTTC.

The chain's CDR3 is CASSLGQLEGYTF. CDR3 bases: TGCGCCAGCAGCTTAGGACAGTTGGAAGGTTACACCTTC. The genes are TRBV5-1 and TRBJ1-2, with D possibly matching TRBD1 (6 bases). Germline V CDR1 and CDR2: SGHRS, YFSETQ. This CDR3 has 13 residues. Trimming stripped 2 bases from V and 11 bases from J, with 16 bases between.

V is TRBV5-4 and J is TRBJ2-2; 7 bases are a match to TRBD1. With V trimmed by 4 bases and J by 1 base, 10 bases remained unmatched. The CDR3 spans 17 residues. Germline V gene lookup returns CDR1 SGHNT and CDR2 YYREEE (reference sequence). The CDR3, as DNA: TGTGCCAGCAGCCCGGAAAAGGGGGCCTTGAACACCGGGGAGCTGTTTTTT. The encoded protein is CASSPEKGALNTGELFF.

Concerning this clone itself: Additional DNA sequences in this sample encode the identical CDR3. The chain has TRBV5-4 and TRBJ2-5, with D perhaps TRBD2 (5 bases). The CDR3 is 14 amino acids. The ends were cut back, 0 bases at V and 5 bases at J, with 11 bases in the middle. Germline lookup yields CDR1 SGHNT and CDR2 YYREEE (reference sequence). The CDR3 DNA sequence: TGTGCCAGCAGCTTGGAAGCCGGCGGGGAGACCCAGTACTTC. This encodes CASSLEAGGETQYF.

This clone was observed a handful of times. CDR3 nucleotides: TGCGCCAGCAGCCAAGGACAGATGAGGGAAGCTTTCTTT. Translation gives CASSQGQMREAFF. V gene TRBV4-3 combines with J gene TRBJ1-1; tentatively, D is TRBD1 (5 bases). The CDR3 is 13 residues long. V lost 1 base and J lost 8, with 11 bases in between. Germline CDR1 and CDR2: LGHNA and YSLEER.

In its sample, this clone was seen once. The chain recombines TRBV19 with TRBJ2-7, with TRBD2 matching over 12 bases. CDR1 LNHDA and CDR2 SQIVND come from the germline V gene (reference sequence). Trimming removed 10 bases from V and 2 bases from J; junction bases left unmatched: 12. The CDR3 spans 16 residues. CDR3 DNA: TGTGCCAAGGCACCTGGGACTAGCGGGTTCCCCTACGAGCAGTACTTC. The encoded protein is CAKAPGTSGFPYEQYF.

This sequence joins TRBV5-4 and TRBJ1-5; TRBD1 matches 7 bases. The CDR3 sequence is 14 residues long. Looked up from germline, CDR1 is SGHNT and CDR2 is YYREEE (reference sequence). V lost 5 bases to trimming and J lost 4 bases; unmatched junction nucleotides: 6. CDR3 nucleotides: TGTGCCAGCAGTCGACAGGGCCTTAATCAGCCCCAGCATTTT. This encodes CASSRQGLNQPQHF.

In this sample, this clone turned up once. This chain joins TRBV9 and TRBJ2-2; 12 bases match TRBD2. Trimming cost V 4 bases and J 5 bases; bases outside gene matches: 6. The germline gives CDR1 SGDLS, CDR2 YYNGEE. CDR3 length equals 16 residues. CDR3 sequence (DNA): TGTGCCAGCAGCCCCGCTAGCGGGAGGGCAACCGGGGAGCTGTTTTTT. The encoded protein is CASSPASGRATGELFF.

CDR3 coding DNA: TGTGCCAGCTGCCGAGGAGGTACCTCTGGAAACACCATATATTTT. Its protein product is CASCRGGTSGNTIYF. The chain combines TRBV28 with TRBJ1-3; D unresolved. Germline values: CDR1 MDHEN, CDR2 SYDVKM. Trimming pared 8 bases from V and 0 bases from J, leaving 14 bases between. This CDR3 is built from 15 residues.

V usage is TRBV4-3 and J usage is TRBJ2-7, with 10 positions matching TRBD1. The CDR3 loop spans 14 amino acids. V shed 4 bases and J 7 bases; nucleotides not matched to a gene: 7. Germline CDR1 and CDR2: LGHNA and YSLEER. CDR3 sequence reads: CASSRQTGGGEQYF. Here the CDR3 DNA reads TGCGCCAGCAGCCGACAGACAGGGGGCGGAGAGCAGTACTTC.

V gene TRBV12-3 or TRBV12-4 combines with J gene TRBJ2-2, with D perhaps TRBD2 (5 bases). Trimming shortened V by 6 bases and J by 3 bases, and 5 bases separated the two germline ends. The CDR3 has 12 residues. Here the CDR3 DNA reads TGTGCCAGCAGCGGGGACACCGGGGAGCTGTTTTTT. It yields the protein CASSGDTGELFF.

This clone was seen only once. The chain combines TRBV30 with TRBJ1-2, with D unresolved. This CDR3 region has 14 residues. Germline V gives CDR1 GTSNPN, CDR2 SVGIG (reference sequence). The V end lost 3 bases, the J end lost 1 base, and 12 bases lay between the germline ends. The CDR3 sequence: CAWREMIYNYGYTF. DNA of the CDR3: TGTGCCTGGAGGGAAATGATCTATAACTATGGCTACACCTTC.

This clone has just a few counts. This chain joins TRBV28 and TRBJ2-1; tentatively, D is TRBD1 (5 bases). This CDR3 is built from 14 residues. Germline CDR1 and CDR2: MDHEN and SYDVKM. V was clipped by 1 base and J by 7 bases, with 11 bases between them. In DNA form, the CDR3 reads TGTGCCAGCAGTTTATTACAGGCTGGGAATGAGCAGTTCTTC. Protein sequence: CASSLLQAGNEQFF.

The rearrangement links TRBV6-4 to TRBJ2-3; 10 bases are shared with TRBD2. J gave up 8 bases and V 5 bases, and 16 bases lay outside the gene matches. The germline gives CDR1 MRHNA, CDR2 SNTAGT. The CDR3 sequence is 17 residues long. The CDR3 protein is CASSPQPEAGGGGTQYF. In DNA, the CDR3 is TGTGCCAGCAGTCCTCAGCCTGAAGCGGGAGGGGGTGGTACGCAGTATTTT.